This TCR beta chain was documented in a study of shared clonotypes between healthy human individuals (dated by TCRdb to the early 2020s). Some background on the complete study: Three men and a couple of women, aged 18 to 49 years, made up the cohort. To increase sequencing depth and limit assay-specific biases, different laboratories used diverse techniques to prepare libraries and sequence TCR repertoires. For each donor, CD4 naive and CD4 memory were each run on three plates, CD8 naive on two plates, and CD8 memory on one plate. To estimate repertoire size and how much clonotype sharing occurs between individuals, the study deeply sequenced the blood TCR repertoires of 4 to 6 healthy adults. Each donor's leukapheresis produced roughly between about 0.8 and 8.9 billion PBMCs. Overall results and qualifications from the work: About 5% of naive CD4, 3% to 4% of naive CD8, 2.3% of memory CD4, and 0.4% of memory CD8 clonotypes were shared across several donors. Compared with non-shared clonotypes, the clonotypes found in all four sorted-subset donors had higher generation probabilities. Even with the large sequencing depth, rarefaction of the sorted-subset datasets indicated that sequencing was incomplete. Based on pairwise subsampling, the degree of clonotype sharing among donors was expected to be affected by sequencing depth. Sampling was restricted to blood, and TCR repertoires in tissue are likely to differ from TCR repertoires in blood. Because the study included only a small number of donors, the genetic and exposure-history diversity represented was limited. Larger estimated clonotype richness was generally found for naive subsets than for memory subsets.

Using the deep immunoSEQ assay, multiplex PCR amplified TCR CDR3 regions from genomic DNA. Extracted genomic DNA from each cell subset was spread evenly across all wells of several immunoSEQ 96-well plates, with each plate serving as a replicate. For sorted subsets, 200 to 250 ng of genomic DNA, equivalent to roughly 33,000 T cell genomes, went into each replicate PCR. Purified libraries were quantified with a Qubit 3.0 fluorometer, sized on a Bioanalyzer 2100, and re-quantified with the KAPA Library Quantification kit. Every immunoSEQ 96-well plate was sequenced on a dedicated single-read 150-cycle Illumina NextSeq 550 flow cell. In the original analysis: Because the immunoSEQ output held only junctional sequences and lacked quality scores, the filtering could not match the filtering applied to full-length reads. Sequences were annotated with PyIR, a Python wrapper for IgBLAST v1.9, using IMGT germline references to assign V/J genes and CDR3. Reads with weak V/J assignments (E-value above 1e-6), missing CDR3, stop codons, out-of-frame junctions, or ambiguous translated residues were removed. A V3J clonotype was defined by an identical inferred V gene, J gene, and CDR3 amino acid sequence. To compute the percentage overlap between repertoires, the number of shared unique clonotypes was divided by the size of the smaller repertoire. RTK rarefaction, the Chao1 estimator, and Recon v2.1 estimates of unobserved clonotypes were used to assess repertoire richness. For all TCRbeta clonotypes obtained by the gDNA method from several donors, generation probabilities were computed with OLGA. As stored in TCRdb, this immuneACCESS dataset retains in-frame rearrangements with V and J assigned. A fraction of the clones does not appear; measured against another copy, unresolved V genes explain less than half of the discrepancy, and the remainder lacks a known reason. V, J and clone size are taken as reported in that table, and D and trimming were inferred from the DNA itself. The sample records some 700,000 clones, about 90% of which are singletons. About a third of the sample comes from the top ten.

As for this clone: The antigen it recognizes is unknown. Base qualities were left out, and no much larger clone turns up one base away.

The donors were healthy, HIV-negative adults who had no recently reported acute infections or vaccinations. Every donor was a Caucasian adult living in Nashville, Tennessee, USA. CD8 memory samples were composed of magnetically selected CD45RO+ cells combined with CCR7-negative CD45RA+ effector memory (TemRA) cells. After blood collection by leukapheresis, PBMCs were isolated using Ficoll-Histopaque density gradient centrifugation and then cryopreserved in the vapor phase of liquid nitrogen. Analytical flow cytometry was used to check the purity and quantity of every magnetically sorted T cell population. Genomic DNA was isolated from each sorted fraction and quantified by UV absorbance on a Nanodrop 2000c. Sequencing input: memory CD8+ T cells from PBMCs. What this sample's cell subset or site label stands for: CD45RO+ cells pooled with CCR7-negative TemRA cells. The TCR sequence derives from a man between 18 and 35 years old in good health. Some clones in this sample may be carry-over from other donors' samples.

The CDR3 reads as follows: CASSLTTSGRDEQYF. The DNA reads as follows: TGTGCCAGCAGCCTAACGACTAGCGGGAGGGACGAGCAGTACTTC. The V and J genes are TRBV4-2 and TRBJ2-7; 14 central bases correspond to TRBD2. The germline V gene encodes CDR1 LGHNA and CDR2 YNFKEQ. Trimming takes 4 bases off V and 5 bases off J; junction bases not matched to a gene: 4. Measured from the cysteine to the phenylalanine, the CDR3 is 15 residues long. The only DNA kept is the CDR3, 45 bases in frame from the first base.